Listed here are 19 T cell receptor beta chains from one sample, sequenced in a study of OX40 agonist ivuxolimab in advanced cancers. Clones were sequenced by immunoSEQ multiplex PCR, and TCRdb holds only the in-frame ones, with some missing. The sample lists under 90,000 clones; about 85% were seen once. The specimen was CD4+ or CD8+ T cells sorted from blood, collected in a trial of the OX40 agonist ivuxolimab. These receptors all stem from an adult with an advanced solid tumor such as melanoma, head and neck, liver or kidney cancer.

The sample holds a few counts of this clone. The chain carries TRBV6-5 and TRBJ1-2; 9 bases are a match to TRBD1. The junction had 5 bases not matched to a gene; V was cut back by 1 base and J by 8 bases. CDR3 size: 14 residues. CDR1 is MNHEY, CDR2 SVGAGI, per germline. The CDR3 DNA follows: TGTGCCAGCAGTTACTTGGGACAGGGTACGGGCTACACCTTC. It translates to CASSYLGQGTGYTF.

This clone was observed once. V gene TRBV18 combines with J gene TRBJ1-1; D remains ambiguous. Germline V gene data show CDR1 as KGHSH and CDR2 as LQKENI. V was pared by 5 bases and J by 1 base, with 14 bases between. The CDR3 covers 15 residues. The CDR3 DNA reads as TGTGCCAGCTCAACCCTGGGCAGTTCGAACACTGAAGCTTTCTTT. Translating gives CASSTLGSSNTEAFF.

The chain has TRBV27 and TRBJ2-3; TRBD1 is a possible D gene (6 bases). V lost 5 bases to trimming and J lost 1 base, with 16 bases between them. CDR3 length: 16 residues. Germline assignment: CDR1 MNHEY and CDR2 SMNVEV (reference sequence). For the CDR3, the DNA is TGTGCCAGCAGTGCCTATACAGGGTCGGGCACAGATACGCAGTATTTT. It translates to CASSAYTGSGTDTQYF.

The CDR3 region has the DNA TGTGCCAGCATGGAGGGAATGCGAGAAAAACTGTTTTTT. It specifies CASMEGMREKLFF. This chain links TRBV6-1 with TRBJ1-4; no clear D gene. Germline CDR1 MNHNS, CDR2 SASEGT. The CDR3 sequence is 13 residues long. Trimming shortened V by 7 bases and J by 8 bases, and 14 bases separated the two germline ends.

This rearrangement joins TRBV19 to TRBJ1-2; D may be TRBD1 (5 bases). The CDR3 runs to 15 residues. Germline V lookup: CDR1 LNHDA, CDR2 SQIVND (reference sequence). The V and J ends lost 3 bases and 2 bases respectively, with 13 bases between them. CDR3 DNA: TGTGCCAGTAGTATGATCGTGGGGGGGAACTATGGCTACACCTTC. Amino acids: CASSMIVGGNYGYTF. Full variable domain (rest looked up from reference TRBV19 and TRBJ1-2): DGGITQSPKYLFRKEGQNVTLSCEQNLNHDAMYWYRQDPGQGLRLIYYSQIVNDFQKGDIAEGYSVSREKKESFPLTVTSAQKNPTAFYLCASSMIVGGNYGYTFGSGTRLTVV.

The chain is built from TRBV4-2 and TRBJ2-2; 11 bases align to TRBD2. The V gene's germline CDR1 is LGHNA and CDR2 YNFKEQ. The CDR3 runs 15 residues. Trimming took 7 bases from V and 5 from J; bases not matched to a gene: 6. CDR3 residues: CASTNSGRATGELFF. The CDR3, as DNA: TGTGCCAGCACCAATAGCGGGAGGGCGACCGGGGAGCTGTTTTTT.

The chain uses TRBV6-5 and TRBJ1-2; 9 nucleotides agree with TRBD1. This CDR3 region has 15 residues. Trimming removed 6 bases from V and 7 bases from J; junction bases left unmatched: 12. Looked up from germline, CDR1 is MNHEY and CDR2 is SVGAGI. CDR3 in amino acids: CASSPSLTGGTGYTF. The CDR3 DNA reads TGTGCCAGCAGCCCATCTCTTACAGGGGGCACTGGCTACACCTTC.

This chain uses TRBV18 with TRBJ2-1; TRBD1 matches at 7 bases. Per germline, CDR1 KGHSH and CDR2 LQKENI. There are 15 residues in the CDR3. The V gene end was trimmed by 4 bases and the J gene end by 0 bases; junction bases not matched to a gene: 3. CDR3 nucleotides: TGTGCCAGCTCACTCCGGACAGGCTCCTACAATGAGCAGTTCTTC. Translation gives CASSLRTGSYNEQFF.

The V call is TRBV5-1, the J call TRBJ2-5, with D tentatively TRBD2 (5 bases). Germline CDR1 and CDR2: SGHRS and YFSETQ. Trimming took off 1 base at V and 2 bases at J, with 12 bases between the two ends. The CDR3 runs to 15 residues. The CDR3 DNA reads as TGCGCCAGCAGCTTGAGTCGGGGAAGGCAAGAGACCCAGTACTTC. Amino acid sequence: CASSLSRGRQETQYF.

The rearrangement joins TRBV7-2 to TRBJ2-1, with 7 bases lining up with TRBD1. The CDR3 covers 17 residues. The V gene end was trimmed by 2 bases and the J gene end by 7 bases; junction bases not matched to a gene: 14. CDR1 is SGHTA, CDR2 FQGNSA, per germline. Here the CDR3 reads CASSLRPGGTLGNEQFF. The DNA for the CDR3 is TGTGCCAGCAGCTTAAGGCCAGGGGGTACCTTAGGGAATGAGCAGTTCTTC.

J is TRBJ1-6 and V is TRBV28; 7 bases line up with TRBD1. The germline V gene encodes CDR1 MDHEN and CDR2 SYDVKM. The J segment lost 10 bases and the V segment lost 6 bases, leaving 18 bases of the junction unmatched. The CDR3 runs to 17 residues. For the CDR3, the DNA is TGTGCCAGCAGCCCACCCGCAGGGGGAGTCGGGCAATCACCCCTCCACTTT. Translating gives CASSPPAGGVGQSPLHF.

The chain couples TRBV5-1 to TRBJ2-2; D call uncertain. Germline V gives CDR1 SGHRS, CDR2 YFSETQ. The CDR3 contains 15 residues. Trimming cost V 0 bases and J 0 bases, with 6 bases left between them. As DNA, the CDR3 is TGCGCCAGCAGCTTGGCCGGAGCGAACACCGGGGAGCTGTTTTTT. Translated: CASSLAGANTGELFF.

The chain is built from TRBV7-2 and TRBJ1-5; D is possibly TRBD1 (6 bases). The ends were cut back, 1 base at V and 1 base at J, with 14 bases in the middle. Germline lookup yields CDR1 SGHTA and CDR2 FQGNSA. The CDR3 loop spans 17 amino acids. The CDR3 sequence is CASSLGGLYRSNQPQHF. The CDR3 DNA sequence: TGTGCCAGCAGCTTAGGGGGGCTTTATAGAAGCAATCAGCCCCAGCATTTT.

V and J are TRBV10-3 and TRBJ2-7; TRBD1 matches 10 bases. The germline V gene has CDR1 ENHRY and CDR2 SYGVKD. V was clipped by 4 bases and J by 2 bases; unmatched bases: 2. This CDR3 spans 14 amino acids. DNA for the CDR3: TGTGCCATCAGTGTCGGACAGGGGGCCTACGAGCAGTACTTC. Its translation: CAISVGQGAYEQYF.

This clone was counted only a few times. The chain links TRBV9 to TRBJ2-2, with D uncertain. V was cut by 4 bases and J by 2 bases, with 6 bases left in between. The germline V gene has CDR1 SGDLS and CDR2 YYNGEE. The CDR3 totals 13 residues. The CDR3 bases are TGTGCCAGCAGCCCGGCTAACACCGGGGAGCTGTTTTTT. Protein sequence: CASSPANTGELFF.

The chain employs TRBV6-5 and TRBJ2-7; possible D gene TRBD2, 6 bases. The CDR3 has 13 residues. The germline V gene has CDR1 MNHEY and CDR2 SVGAGI. V was clipped by 2 bases and J by 3 bases, with 8 bases between them. The CDR3 bases are TGTGCCAGCAGTTACCGCGGGAACTACGAGCAGTACTTC. Protein: CASSYRGNYEQYF.

This chain joins TRBV7-9 and TRBJ2-1, with a weak D call TRBD2 (5 bases). In germline, CDR1 is SEHNR, CDR2 FQNEAQ (reference sequence). Trimming took 11 bases from V and 10 from J, leaving 15 bases between them. This CDR3 comprises 11 residues. In nucleotides, the CDR3 is TGTGCCGGTGGCCGGGGAAAGGAGCAGTTCTTC. This encodes CAGGRGKEQFF.

V is TRBV28 and J is TRBJ1-5; D ambiguous. V lost 3 bases to trimming and J lost 15 bases, with 15 bases between them. The germline V gene has CDR1 MDHEN and CDR2 SYDVKM. CDR3 length: 12 amino acids. CDR3 sequence reads: CASSLGEVAGHF. CDR3 bases: TGTGCCAGCAGTTTGGGCGAGGTGGCGGGGCATTTT. The full variable domain, with the rest looked up from reference TRBV28 and TRBJ1-5, is DVKVTQSSRYLVKRTGEKVFLECVQDMDHENMFWYRQDPGLGLRLIYFSYDVKMKEKGDIPEGYSVSREKKERFSLILESASTNQTSMYLCASSLGEVAGHFGDGTRLSIL.

V is TRBV5-4 and J is TRBJ1-2; 9 nucleotides match TRBD1. The germline gives CDR1 SGHNT, CDR2 YYREEE (reference sequence). The CDR3 length is 13 residues. J lost 6 bases, V lost 3 bases, and 3 bases had no gene match. CDR3 coding DNA: TGTGCCAGCAGCTCACAGGGGGCGGATGGCTACACCTTC. The encoded protein is CASSSQGADGYTF.